The clone carrying this T cell receptor beta chain was seen a handful of times. What it binds is unknown. The sample belongs to a study of T cells in localized non-small cell lung cancer. Study-wide points: With higher T cell density in blood came longer overall survival. In adjacent lung, a median approximately 60 of the top 100 tumor clones were found.

CDR3 length: 13 residues. With 6 bases removed from V and 4 bases from J, the gap between germline ends came to 11 bases. Germline V gene lookup returns CDR1 SNHLY and CDR2 FYNNEI. TCRdb keeps only in-frame clones here, not all; method: immunoSEQ multiplex PCR. This table has 7,500 to 10,000 clones, just under 45% appearing once. This chain links TRBV2 with TRBJ2-3; D is possibly TRBD2 (6 bases). The material was lymph node tissue, obtained before any cancer treatment. This TCR was recovered from a woman aged 35 to 75 with stage I lung adenocarcinoma. DNA of the CDR3: TGTGCCAGCAGGGGGTGGGAGGCAGATACGCAGTATTTT. It codes for CASRGWEADTQYF.